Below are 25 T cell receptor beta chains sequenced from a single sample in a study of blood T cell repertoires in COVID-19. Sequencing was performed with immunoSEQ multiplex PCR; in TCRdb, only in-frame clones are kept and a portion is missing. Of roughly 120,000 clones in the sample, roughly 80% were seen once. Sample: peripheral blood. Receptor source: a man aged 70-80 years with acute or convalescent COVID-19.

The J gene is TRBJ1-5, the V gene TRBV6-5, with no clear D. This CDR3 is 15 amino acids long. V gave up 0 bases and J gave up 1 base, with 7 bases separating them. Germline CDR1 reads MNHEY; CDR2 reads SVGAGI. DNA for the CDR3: TGTGCCAGCAGTTACTCCGCGGAAAGCAATCAGCCCCAGCATTTT. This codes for CASSYSAESNQPQHF.

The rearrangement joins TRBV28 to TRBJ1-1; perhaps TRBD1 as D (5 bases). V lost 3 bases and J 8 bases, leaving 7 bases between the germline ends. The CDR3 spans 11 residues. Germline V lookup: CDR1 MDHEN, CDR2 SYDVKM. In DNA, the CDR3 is TGTGCCAGCAGTTTGCCAGGGGAAGCTTTCTTT. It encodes CASSLPGEAFF.

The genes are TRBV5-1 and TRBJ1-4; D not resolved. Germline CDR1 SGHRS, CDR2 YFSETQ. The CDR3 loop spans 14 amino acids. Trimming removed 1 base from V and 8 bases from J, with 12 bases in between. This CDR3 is CASSLIGSGEKLFF. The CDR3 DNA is TGCGCCAGCAGCTTGATCGGGAGTGGCGAAAAACTGTTTTTT.

Here the CDR3 DNA reads TGTGCCAGCAGCTTGGGGCCTCGGACTAGCTCAGATACGCAGTATTTT. It yields the protein CASSLGPRTSSDTQYF. This sequence joins TRBV7-6 and TRBJ2-3, with TRBD2 matching over 8 bases. The V segment lost 3 bases and the J segment 4 bases; nucleotides outside the gene matches: 9. Germline V lookup: CDR1 SGHVS, CDR2 FNYEAQ. The CDR3 consists of 16 residues.

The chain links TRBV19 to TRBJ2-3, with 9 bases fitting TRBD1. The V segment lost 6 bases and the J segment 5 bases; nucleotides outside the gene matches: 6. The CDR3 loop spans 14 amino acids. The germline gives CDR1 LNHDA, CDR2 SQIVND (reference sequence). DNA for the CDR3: TGTGCCAGTAGCTTACAGGGGGCCATAGATACGCAGTATTTT. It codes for CASSLQGAIDTQYF.

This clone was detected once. The CDR3 nucleotides read TGTGCCAGCAGCTTAGAGTCTGGGACTAGCGGGGGGGCCCACGAGCAGTACTTC. It yields the protein CASSLESGTSGGAHEQYF. The chain recombines TRBV7-6 with TRBJ2-7; 16 bases are a match to TRBD2. The germline gives CDR1 SGHVS, CDR2 FNYEAQ. CDR3 length equals 18 residues. Germline trimming cut 1 base from V and 5 bases from J; bases unmatched to any gene: 8.

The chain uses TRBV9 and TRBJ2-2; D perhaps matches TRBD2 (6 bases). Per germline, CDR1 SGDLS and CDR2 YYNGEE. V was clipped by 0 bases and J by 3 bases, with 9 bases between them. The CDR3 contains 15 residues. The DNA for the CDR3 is TGTGCCAGCAGCGTAGCTACTAGCTACACCGGGGAGCTGTTTTTT. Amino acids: CASSVATSYTGELFF.

The CDR3 here is CASTKGAAGNTIYF. CDR3 bases: TGTGCCAGCACGAAGGGGGCCGCCGGAAACACCATATATTTT. This chain joins TRBV28 and TRBJ1-3; 7 bases line up with TRBD1. The CDR3 consists of 14 residues. With V trimmed by 7 bases and J by 4 bases, 7 bases remained unmatched. CDR1 and CDR2 (germline): MDHEN, SYDVKM.

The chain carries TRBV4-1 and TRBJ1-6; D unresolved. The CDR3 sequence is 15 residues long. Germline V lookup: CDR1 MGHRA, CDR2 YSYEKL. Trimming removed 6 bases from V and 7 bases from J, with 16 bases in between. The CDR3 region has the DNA TGCGCCAGCAGTCCGTGGACGGAGGAGAATTCACCCCTCCACTTT. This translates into CASSPWTEENSPLHF.

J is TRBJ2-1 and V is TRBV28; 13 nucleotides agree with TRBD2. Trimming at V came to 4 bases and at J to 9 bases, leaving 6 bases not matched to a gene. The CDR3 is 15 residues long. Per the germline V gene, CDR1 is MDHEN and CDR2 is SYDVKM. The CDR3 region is CASSSRLAGGGEQFF. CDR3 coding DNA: TGTGCCAGCAGTTCCCGACTAGCGGGGGGCGGTGAGCAGTTCTTC.

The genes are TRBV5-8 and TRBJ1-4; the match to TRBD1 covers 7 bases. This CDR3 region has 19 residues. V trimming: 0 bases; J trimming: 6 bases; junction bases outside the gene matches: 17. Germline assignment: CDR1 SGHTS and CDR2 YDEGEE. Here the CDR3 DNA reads TGTGCCAGCAGCTTGGGCGGGAACGCCCTGACAGGGTGGGATGAAAAACTGTTTTTT. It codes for CASSLGGNALTGWDEKLFF.

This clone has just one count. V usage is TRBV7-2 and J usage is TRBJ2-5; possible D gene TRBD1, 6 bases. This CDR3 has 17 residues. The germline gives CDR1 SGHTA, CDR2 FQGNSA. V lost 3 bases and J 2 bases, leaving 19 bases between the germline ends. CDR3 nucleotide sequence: TGTGCCAGCAGCTTGGCCGGGATTGGCAGGGGTCAAGAGACCCAGTACTTC. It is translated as CASSLAGIGRGQETQYF.

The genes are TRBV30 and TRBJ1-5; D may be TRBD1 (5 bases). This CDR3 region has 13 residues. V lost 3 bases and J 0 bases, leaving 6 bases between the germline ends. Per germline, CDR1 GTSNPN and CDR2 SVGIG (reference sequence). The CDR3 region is CAWSRDSNQPQHF. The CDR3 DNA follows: TGTGCCTGGAGCAGGGATAGCAATCAGCCCCAGCATTTT.

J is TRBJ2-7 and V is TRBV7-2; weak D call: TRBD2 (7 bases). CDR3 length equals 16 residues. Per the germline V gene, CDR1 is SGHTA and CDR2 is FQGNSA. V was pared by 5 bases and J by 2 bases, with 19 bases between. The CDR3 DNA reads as TGTGCCAGCAGCCAGCAGGGGAGCGGGACAACCTACGAGCAGTACTTC. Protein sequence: CASSQQGSGTTYEQYF.

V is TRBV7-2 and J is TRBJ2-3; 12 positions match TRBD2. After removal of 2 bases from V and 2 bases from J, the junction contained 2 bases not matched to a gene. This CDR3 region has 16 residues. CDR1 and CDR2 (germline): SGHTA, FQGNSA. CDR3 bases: TGTGCCAGCAGCTTACGACTAGCGGGGGACACAGATACGCAGTATTTT. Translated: CASSLRLAGDTDTQYF.

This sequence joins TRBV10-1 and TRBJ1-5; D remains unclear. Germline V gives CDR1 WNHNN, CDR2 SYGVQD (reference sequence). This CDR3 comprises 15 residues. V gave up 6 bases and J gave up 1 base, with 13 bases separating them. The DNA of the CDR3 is TGCGCCAGCAGGATCAAGGAGGTCAGCAATCAGCCCCAGCATTTT. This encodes CASRIKEVSNQPQHF.

The CDR3 DNA sequence: TGTGCCAGCGGCGGGGGTGCAGATACGCAGTATTTT. Residues: CASGGGADTQYF. The chain carries TRBV6-5 and TRBJ2-3; TRBD2 agrees at 7 bases. Trimming cost V 8 bases and J 4 bases; bases outside gene matches: 3. This CDR3 has 12 residues. Germline loops: CDR1 MNHEY, CDR2 SVGAGI.

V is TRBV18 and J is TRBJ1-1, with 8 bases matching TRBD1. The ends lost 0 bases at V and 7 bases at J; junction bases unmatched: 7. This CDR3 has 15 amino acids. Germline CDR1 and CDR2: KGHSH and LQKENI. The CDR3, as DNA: TGTGCCAGCTCACCACCGGCAGGGGGCAACGTTGAAGCTTTCTTT. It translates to CASSPPAGGNVEAFF.

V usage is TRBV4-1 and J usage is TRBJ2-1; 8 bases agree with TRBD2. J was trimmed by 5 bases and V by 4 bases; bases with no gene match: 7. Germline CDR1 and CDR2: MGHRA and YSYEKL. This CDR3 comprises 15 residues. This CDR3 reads CASSLGLAGNNEQFF. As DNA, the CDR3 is TGCGCCAGCAGCCTCGGACTAGCAGGCAACAATGAGCAGTTCTTC.

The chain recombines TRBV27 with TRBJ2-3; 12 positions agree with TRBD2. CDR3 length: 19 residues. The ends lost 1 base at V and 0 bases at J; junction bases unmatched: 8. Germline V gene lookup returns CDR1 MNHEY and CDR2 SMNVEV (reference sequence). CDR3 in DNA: TGTGCCAGCAGTTTATTAGCACTAGCGGGGGGCGCTAGCACAGATACGCAGTATTTT. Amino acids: CASSLLALAGGASTDTQYF.

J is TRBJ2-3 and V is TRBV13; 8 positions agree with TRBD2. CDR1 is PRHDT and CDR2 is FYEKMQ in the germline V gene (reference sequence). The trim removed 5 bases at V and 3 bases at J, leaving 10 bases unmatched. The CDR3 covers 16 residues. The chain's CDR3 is CASSRPVGGGTDTQYF. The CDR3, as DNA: TGTGCCAGCAGCCGGCCTGTGGGCGGGGGGACAGATACGCAGTATTTT.

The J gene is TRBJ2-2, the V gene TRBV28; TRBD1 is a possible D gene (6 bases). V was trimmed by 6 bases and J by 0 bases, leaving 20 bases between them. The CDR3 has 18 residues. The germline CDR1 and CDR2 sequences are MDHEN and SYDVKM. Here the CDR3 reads CASSPSGTLFANTGELFF. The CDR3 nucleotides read TGTGCCAGCAGCCCTTCCGGGACACTGTTCGCGAACACCGGGGAGCTGTTTTTT. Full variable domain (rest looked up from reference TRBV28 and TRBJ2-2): DVKVTQSSRYLVKRTGEKVFLECVQDMDHENMFWYRQDPGLGLRLIYFSYDVKMKEKGDIPEGYSVSREKKERFSLILESASTNQTSMYLCASSPSGTLFANTGELFFGEGSRLTVL.

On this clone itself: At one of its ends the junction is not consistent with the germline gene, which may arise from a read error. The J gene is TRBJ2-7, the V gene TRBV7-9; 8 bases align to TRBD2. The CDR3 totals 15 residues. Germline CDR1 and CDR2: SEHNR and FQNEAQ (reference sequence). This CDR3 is CASSFGPGGVYEQYF. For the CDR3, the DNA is TGCGCCAGCAGCTTCGGCCCGGGGGGGGTATACGAGCAGTACTTC.

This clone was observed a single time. CDR3 amino acids: CASSPTRRGEQYF. The CDR3 DNA reads TGTGCCAGCAGCCCTACCAGGCGTGGCGAGCAGTACTTC. The rearrangement joins TRBV7-9 to TRBJ2-7, with D unclear. Germline lookup yields CDR1 SEHNR and CDR2 FQNEAQ (reference sequence). The CDR3 is 13 residues long. With 5 bases removed from V and 6 bases from J, the gap between germline ends came to 14 bases.

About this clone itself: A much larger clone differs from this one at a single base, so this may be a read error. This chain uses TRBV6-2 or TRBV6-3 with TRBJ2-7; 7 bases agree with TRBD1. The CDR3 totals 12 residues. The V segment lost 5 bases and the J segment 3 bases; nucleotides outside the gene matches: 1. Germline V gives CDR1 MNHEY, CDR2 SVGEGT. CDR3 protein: CASSPGGYEQYF. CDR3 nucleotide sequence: TGTGCCAGCAGTCCAGGGGGCTACGAGCAGTACTTC.